This TCR beta chain was profiled in a study of shared clonotypes between healthy human individuals. Overall study findings and caveats: When naive CD4 clonotypes were compared across four donors, 4% to 5.5% were shared.

CDR1 ENHRY and CDR2 SYGVKD come from the germline V gene. The CDR3 totals 12 residues. Trimming took 3 bases from V and 3 from J, leaving 5 bases between them. A note on this clone: Antigen specificity is unknown. Distinct nucleotide sequences in the sample also encode this CDR3.

The sorted-subset replicate PCRs were given about 200 ng DNA, which is around 29,000 T cell genomes. The repertoire was sequenced with immunoSEQ multiplex PCR; TCRdb's copy has only in-frame clones and lacks some. The repertoire has under 350,000 clones, 87% of them found once; the top ten carry 15% to 20%. This chain uses TRBV10-3 with TRBJ1-2; tentative D call: TRBD1 (5 bases). This TCR came from a man aged 18 to 35 in good health. The sequenced sample was memory CD8+ T cells sorted from blood. The subset here: CD45RO+ cells pooled with CCR7-negative TemRA cells. The CDR3 reads CAISEGDYGYTF. The CDR3 DNA sequence: TGTGCCATCAGTGAAGGGGACTATGGCTACACCTTC.